The rows below give T cell receptor beta chains drawn from one sample of a study of T cell responses to AZD1222 COVID-19 vaccine. The protocol was immunoSEQ multiplex PCR, while the TCRdb copy is restricted to in-frame clones and leaves out a portion. The table records tens of thousands of clones, about four fifths of them present only once. Sequenced here: peripheral blood, sampled on day 0 of AZD1222 vaccination. The receptors originated from an adult in good health. Both conserved end residues are part of each CDR3. The order of the fields is clone size, D gene, J gene, V gene, CDR3 DNA, CDR3 protein. A D gene is named only where the DNA matches it firmly. The listing skips clone size in some rows; elsewhere it reads once, few, many or a size class.

clone_size: few; d_call: TRBD1; j_call: TRBJ1-5; v_call: TRBV2; cdr3_nt: TGTGCCAGCAGTGAACTTCGACCGGGACAGGGGCATTTT; cdr3_aa: CASSELRPGQGHF
clone_size: .; d_call: .; j_call: TRBJ2-7; v_call: TRBV7-2; cdr3_nt: TGTGCCAGCAGCCGAGCCTACGAGCAGTACTTC; cdr3_aa: CASSRAYEQYF
clone_size: .; d_call: TRBD1; j_call: TRBJ1-1; v_call: TRBV28; cdr3_nt: TGTGCCAGCCTACTCACAGGGGGAGCTGAAGCTTTCTTT; cdr3_aa: CASLLTGGAEAFF
clone_size: .; d_call: TRBD1; j_call: TRBJ1-1; v_call: TRBV5-1; cdr3_nt: TGCGCCAGCAGTAGAGCCCCGGGACAGGGTAGATTGGGCACTGAAGCTTTCTTT; cdr3_aa: CASSRAPGQGRLGTEAFF
clone_size: few; d_call: .; j_call: TRBJ2-3; v_call: TRBV18; cdr3_nt: TGTGCCAGCTCACCCTTCGCAGGGATAACAGATACGCAGTATTTT; cdr3_aa: CASSPFAGITDTQYF
clone_size: .; d_call: TRBD2; j_call: TRBJ2-3; v_call: TRBV4-3; cdr3_nt: TGCGCCAGCAGCCACGCTCGGGGGGGCAGGGCAGGGGATACGCAGTATTTT; cdr3_aa: CASSHARGGRAGDTQYF
clone_size: few; d_call: TRBD2; j_call: TRBJ2-3; v_call: TRBV7-3; cdr3_nt: TGTGCCAGCAGCCTCGGGACTAGCGGGGGGCAGGGAGATACGCAGTATTTT; cdr3_aa: CASSLGTSGGQGDTQYF
clone_size: .; d_call: .; j_call: TRBJ2-5; v_call: TRBV6-5; cdr3_nt: TGTGCCAGCAGTAAGTTAGCAGATCAAGAGACCCAGTACTTC; cdr3_aa: CASSKLADQETQYF
clone_size: .; d_call: .; j_call: TRBJ1-2; v_call: TRBV5-1; cdr3_nt: TGCGCCAGCAGCTTGGGGCCAGGGGATGGCTACACCTTC; cdr3_aa: CASSLGPGDGYTF
clone_size: .; d_call: .; j_call: TRBJ2-1; v_call: TRBV7-2; cdr3_nt: TGTGCCAGCAGCTCAGTTTCCGGGGCTAGCGAGACACAGTTCTTC; cdr3_aa: CASSSVSGASETQFF
clone_size: .; d_call: .; j_call: TRBJ1-5; v_call: TRBV10-2; cdr3_nt: TGCGCCAGCAGTCTGGACAGTAGCAATCAGCCCCAGCATTTT; cdr3_aa: CASSLDSSNQPQHF
clone_size: .; d_call: .; j_call: TRBJ1-2; v_call: TRBV9; cdr3_nt: TGTGCCAGCAGCTCAGGGGAGTACCGCGGCTATGGCTACACCTTC; cdr3_aa: CASSSGEYRGYGYTF
clone_size: few; d_call: TRBD2; j_call: TRBJ2-1; v_call: TRBV19; cdr3_nt: TGTGCCAGTAGCCCTCGTCCCCTAGCGGGGGCCGCCTCCTACAATGAGCAGTTCTTC; cdr3_aa: CASSPRPLAGAASYNEQFF
clone_size: .; d_call: TRBD1; j_call: TRBJ1-1; v_call: TRBV18; cdr3_nt: TGTGCCAGCTCACTAGGCGGTGACAGGGCAACTGAAGCTTTCTTT; cdr3_aa: CASSLGGDRATEAFF
clone_size: .; d_call: TRBD2; j_call: TRBJ2-1; v_call: TRBV6-6; cdr3_nt: TGTGCCAGCAGTTCGGGGACTAGCGGGGGGATTGAGCAGTTCTTC; cdr3_aa: CASSSGTSGGIEQFF
clone_size: once; d_call: .; j_call: TRBJ1-6; v_call: TRBV27; cdr3_nt: TGTGCCAGCAGTACCTCGTGGACAGCCAATTCACCCCTCCACTTT; cdr3_aa: CASSTSWTANSPLHF
clone_size: .; d_call: .; j_call: TRBJ1-2; v_call: TRBV5-4; cdr3_nt: TGTGCCAGCAGCTTTCTCTCTACTTCAGGCTACACCTTC; cdr3_aa: CASSFLSTSGYTF
clone_size: .; d_call: .; j_call: TRBJ1-1; v_call: TRBV2; cdr3_nt: TGTGCCAGCAAGGGTCCAGGGGACACTGAAGCTTTCTTT; cdr3_aa: CASKGPGDTEAFF
clone_size: .; d_call: .; j_call: TRBJ2-7; v_call: TRBV4-3; cdr3_nt: TGCGCCAGCAGCCAAGATCCTCAGGGCATGCGCTGCGAGCAGTACTTC; cdr3_aa: CASSQDPQGMRCEQYF
clone_size: .; d_call: .; j_call: TRBJ1-4; v_call: TRBV28; cdr3_nt: TGTGCCAGCAGTTTAAGTGCAACTAATGAAAAACTGTTTTTT; cdr3_aa: CASSLSATNEKLFF
clone_size: .; d_call: .; j_call: TRBJ1-3; v_call: TRBV5-4; cdr3_nt: TGTGCCAGCAGCTCGGACGGAAACACCATATATTTT; cdr3_aa: CASSSDGNTIYF
clone_size: .; d_call: TRBD1; j_call: TRBJ1-2; v_call: TRBV9; cdr3_nt: TGTGCCAGCAGCTTAACCTCAGGGGGCACCTATGGCTACACCTTC; cdr3_aa: CASSLTSGGTYGYTF
clone_size: .; d_call: TRBD2; j_call: TRBJ2-1; v_call: TRBV6-1; cdr3_nt: TGTGCCAGCAGTGAAGAACTAGCGGGGTACAATGAGCAGTTCTTC; cdr3_aa: CASSEELAGYNEQFF
clone_size: .; d_call: .; j_call: TRBJ2-3; v_call: TRBV28; cdr3_nt: TGTGCCAGCAGTAAGGGGGGACCTAGCACAGATACGCAGTATTTT; cdr3_aa: CASSKGGPSTDTQYF
clone_size: .; d_call: .; j_call: TRBJ1-6; v_call: TRBV2; cdr3_nt: TGTGCCAGCAAGACGGAGGCCAATAATTCACCCCTCCACTTT; cdr3_aa: CASKTEANNSPLHF
clone_size: .; d_call: .; j_call: TRBJ1-2; v_call: TRBV19; cdr3_nt: TGTGCCAGTAGTATAAGTGCGTCAGGAGGAGGCTACACCTTC; cdr3_aa: CASSISASGGGYTF
clone_size: .; d_call: .; j_call: TRBJ1-6; v_call: TRBV6-5; cdr3_nt: TGTGCCAGCCAAAGGACTCGGGGTTCACCCCTCCACTTT; cdr3_aa: CASQRTRGSPLHF
clone_size: .; d_call: .; j_call: TRBJ1-6; v_call: TRBV11-2; cdr3_nt: TGTGCCAGCAGCTTAGTAGATAATTCACCCCTCCACTTT; cdr3_aa: CASSLVDNSPLHF
clone_size: .; d_call: .; j_call: TRBJ1-2; v_call: TRBV5-6; cdr3_nt: TGTGCCAGCAGCTTGAGGGCAGGGGACAATTTCTATGGCTACACCTTC; cdr3_aa: CASSLRAGDNFYGYTF
clone_size: .; d_call: .; j_call: TRBJ2-1; v_call: TRBV27; cdr3_nt: TGTGCCAGCAGAACAGATCTCACCTACAATGAGCAGTTCTTC; cdr3_aa: CASRTDLTYNEQFF
clone_size: .; d_call: .; j_call: TRBJ1-3; v_call: TRBV9; cdr3_nt: TGTGCCAGCAGCGTGCAGGGGAGCTCTGGAAACACCATATATTTT; cdr3_aa: CASSVQGSSGNTIYF
clone_size: .; d_call: .; j_call: TRBJ2-7; v_call: TRBV28; cdr3_nt: TGTGCCAGCAGTCCAGGACAGTGGAGCTCCTACGAGCAGTACTTC; cdr3_aa: CASSPGQWSSYEQYF
clone_size: .; d_call: .; j_call: TRBJ1-5; v_call: TRBV2; cdr3_nt: TGTGCCAGCAGTCAGTTAGGAGGCGGGGATTATAGCAATCAGCCCCAGCATTTT; cdr3_aa: CASSQLGGGDYSNQPQHF
clone_size: once; d_call: .; j_call: TRBJ1-2; v_call: TRBV19; cdr3_nt: TGTGCCAGTAGGAACGGACGGTTCAAAGGTGGCTACACCTTC; cdr3_aa: CASRNGRFKGGYTF
clone_size: .; d_call: .; j_call: TRBJ2-1; v_call: TRBV5-1; cdr3_nt: TGCGCCAGCAGCTTGGACAGTAGGGGTTATGAGCAGTTCTTC; cdr3_aa: CASSLDSRGYEQFF
clone_size: .; d_call: .; j_call: TRBJ1-1; v_call: TRBV7-6; cdr3_nt: TGTGCCAGCAGCTTAGGGCCCCAGACGGCTGAAGCTTTCTTT; cdr3_aa: CASSLGPQTAEAFF
clone_size: .; d_call: .; j_call: TRBJ2-6; v_call: TRBV7-9; cdr3_nt: TGTGCCAGCAGCTTCGACAGTTTCCCTGGGGCCAACGTCCTGACTTTC; cdr3_aa: CASSFDSFPGANVLTF
clone_size: .; d_call: .; j_call: TRBJ2-1; v_call: TRBV5-1; cdr3_nt: TGCGCCAGCAGCTTCAGACTCGCTTTCGGAGGGGAGCAGTTCTTC; cdr3_aa: CASSFRLAFGGEQFF
clone_size: .; d_call: .; j_call: TRBJ1-5; v_call: TRBV28; cdr3_nt: TGTGCCAGCAGCTCCTTCACAGTCACTTCGAATCAGCCCCAGCATTTT; cdr3_aa: CASSSFTVTSNQPQHF
clone_size: .; d_call: .; j_call: TRBJ2-5; v_call: TRBV18; cdr3_nt: TGTGCCAGCTCGGGGAGTTCGCCCAGGGGCCAAGAGACCCAGTACTTC; cdr3_aa: CASSGSSPRGQETQYF
clone_size: .; d_call: TRBD2; j_call: TRBJ2-3; v_call: TRBV6-5; cdr3_nt: TGTGCCAGCAGTTCGACTAGCGGGGGGCTCGGGGATACGCAGTATTTT; cdr3_aa: CASSSTSGGLGDTQYF
clone_size: .; d_call: .; j_call: TRBJ2-5; v_call: TRBV5-4; cdr3_nt: TGTGCCAGCGCATTACGGGGGGCTGTGGTGGAGACCCAGTACTTC; cdr3_aa: CASALRGAVVETQYF
clone_size: .; d_call: .; j_call: TRBJ2-7; v_call: TRBV5-6; cdr3_nt: TGTGCCAGCAGCTTGGAGTTCCCCTACGAGCAGTACTTC; cdr3_aa: CASSLEFPYEQYF
clone_size: .; d_call: .; j_call: TRBJ2-1; v_call: TRBV3-1/TRBV3-2; cdr3_nt: TGTGCCAGCAGCCAAGTGTCGGTGGGGTACGGGGGCAACAATGAGCAGTTCTTC; cdr3_aa: CASSQVSVGYGGNNEQFF
clone_size: .; d_call: .; j_call: TRBJ2-3; v_call: TRBV18; cdr3_nt: TGTGCCAGCTCATTCATTCAGGACACAGATACGCAGTATTTT; cdr3_aa: CASSFIQDTDTQYF
clone_size: .; d_call: .; j_call: TRBJ1-1; v_call: TRBV5-4; cdr3_nt: TGTGCCAGCAGCCCTGTCGGGATGTTAAACACTGAAGCTTTCTTT; cdr3_aa: CASSPVGMLNTEAFF
clone_size: .; d_call: .; j_call: TRBJ2-6; v_call: TRBV29-1; cdr3_nt: TGCAGCGTTGGGATTGGTTCTGGGGCCAACGTCCTGACTTTC; cdr3_aa: CSVGIGSGANVLTF
clone_size: .; d_call: TRBD1; j_call: TRBJ1-6; v_call: TRBV5-1; cdr3_nt: TGCGCCAGCAGCTACGGGACAGCTGCCCTTGGTTCACCCCTCCACTTT; cdr3_aa: CASSYGTAALGSPLHF